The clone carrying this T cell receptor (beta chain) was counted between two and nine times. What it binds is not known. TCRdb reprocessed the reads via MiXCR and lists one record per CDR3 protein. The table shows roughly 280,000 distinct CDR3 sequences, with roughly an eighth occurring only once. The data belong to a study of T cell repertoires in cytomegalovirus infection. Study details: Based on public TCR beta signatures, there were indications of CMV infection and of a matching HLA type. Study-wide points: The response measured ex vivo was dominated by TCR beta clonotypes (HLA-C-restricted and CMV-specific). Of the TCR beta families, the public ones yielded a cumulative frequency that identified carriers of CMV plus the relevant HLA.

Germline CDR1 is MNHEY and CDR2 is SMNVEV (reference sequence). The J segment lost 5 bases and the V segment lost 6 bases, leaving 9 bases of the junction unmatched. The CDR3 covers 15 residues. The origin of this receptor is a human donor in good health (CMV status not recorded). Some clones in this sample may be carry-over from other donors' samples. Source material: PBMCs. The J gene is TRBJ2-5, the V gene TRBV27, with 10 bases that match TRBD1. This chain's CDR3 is CASSSLGTGVETQYF. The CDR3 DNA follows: TGTGCCAGCAGCTCCCTCGGGACAGGGGTGGAGACCCAGTACTTC.